This TCR beta chain appears in the sequencing data of a study of blood T cells in healthy people across ages. In the study overall: T cells yielded about one barcoded beta molecule per two cells through template switching.

This clonotype was seen more than once but under ten times. Possible read error: a much larger clone is one base away. It was with a sample-barcoded 5' primer and a J-beta primer mix that a second PCR of about 6 to 11 cycles was run. In TCRdb, the 5' RACE reads were re-called with MiXCR into one record per CDR3 protein. The profile shows 750,000 to 950,000 distinct CDR3 sequences, approximately 32% of them singletons. Total RNA extraction produced at least 5.5 micrograms (per sample) for the study. These data also formed part of another study, on T cells of mothers and their children. As reported in that work: Every mother produced more than 10 million TCR beta CDR3 reads, whereas every child provided about 3 million.

This TCR was sampled from a woman aged 40-49 years in good health. The sequenced sample consisted of blood.

The CDR3 region has the DNA TGTGCCAGCAGCTTAGAGGGGACAGGAGACTACGAGCAGTACTTC. It is translated as CASSLEGTGDYEQYF. The genes are TRBV7-2 and TRBJ2-7; 8 bases are a match to TRBD1. This CDR3 has 15 residues. Germline V lookup: CDR1 SGHTA, CDR2 FQGNSA. After removal of 1 base from V and 3 bases from J, the junction contained 5 bases not matched to a gene.